One sample yielded the 7 T cell receptor beta chains listed below, sequenced in a study of breast tumors, draining lymph nodes, adjacent tissues. TCRdb recomputed calls from the multiplex PCR reads with MiXCR, one row per CDR3 protein. The sample includes about 35,000 distinct CDR3 sequences, 35% to 40% seen only once; the top ten take around 9.9%. The sequenced sample was breast tumor tissue. The receptors originated from a female donor with breast cancer. Some clones in this sample may be carry-over from other donors' samples.

The J gene is TRBJ2-2, the V gene TRBV25-1; D not resolved. CDR1 MGHDK and CDR2 SYGVNS come from the germline V gene. The CDR3 length is 15 residues. Trimming left V 3 bases short and J 0 bases short, with 8 bases between. The CDR3 nucleotides read TGTGCCAGCAGTGATTGGCAGACGAACACCGGGGAGCTGTTTTTT. Its translation: CASSDWQTNTGELFF.

Comments on this clonotype: This may be a read error, as it is one base from a much larger clone. The chain carries TRBV4-1 and TRBJ2-2; D not certain. This CDR3 comprises 16 residues. Germline CDR1 reads MGHRA; CDR2 reads YSYEKL. CDR3 protein: CTSSQEPGANTGELFF. The DNA for the CDR3 is TGCACCAGCAGCCAAGAACCCGGAGCGAACACCGGGGAGCTGTTTTTT.

The table lists this clonotype with many counts. The chain joins TRBV11-2 to TRBJ1-6; 8 bases map to TRBD1. The CDR3 loop spans 17 amino acids. With V trimmed by 5 bases and J by 0 bases, 6 bases remained unmatched. Germline loops: CDR1 SGHAT, CDR2 FQNNGV. CDR3 in DNA: TGTGCCAGCAGCCAAGGGACAGGCAGCTCCTATAATTCACCCCTCCACTTT. This codes for CASSQGTGSSYNSPLHF.

The V and J genes are TRBV5-1 and TRBJ2-1; TRBD2 matches at 12 bases. Looked up from germline, CDR1 is SGHRS and CDR2 is YFSETQ. This CDR3 spans 14 amino acids. After removal of 1 base from V and 8 bases from J, the junction contained 1 base not matched to a gene. Here the CDR3 reads CASSLTSGRYEQFF. CDR3 bases: TGCGCCAGCAGCTTGACTAGCGGGAGGTATGAGCAGTTCTTC.

This rearrangement joins TRBV30 to TRBJ1-6; 12 positions agree with TRBD1. The germline V gene encodes CDR1 GTSNPN and CDR2 SVGIG (reference sequence). This CDR3 spans 16 amino acids. V shed 0 bases and J 8 bases; nucleotides not matched to a gene: 5. The CDR3, as DNA: TGTGCCTGGAGTGTATCGGGACAGGGGGCTTATTCACCCCTCCACTTT. As protein: CAWSVSGQGAYSPLHF. The full variable domain, its missing parts supplied by reference TRBV30 and TRBJ1-6, is SQTIHQWPATLVQPVGSPLSLECTVEGTSNPNLYWYRQAAGRGLQLLFYSVGIGQISSEVPQNLSASRPQDRQFILSSKKLLLSDSGFYLCAWSVSGQGAYSPLHFGNGTRLTVT.

This chain connects TRBV6-5 to TRBJ1-3; TRBD1 agrees at 7 bases. The germline gives CDR1 MNHEY, CDR2 SVGAGI. The CDR3 covers 15 residues. J gave up 0 bases and V 6 bases, and 5 bases lay outside the gene matches. CDR3 protein: CASRSQGSSGNTIYF. The CDR3 DNA sequence: TGTGCCAGCAGATCACAGGGGAGCTCTGGAAACACCATATATTTT.

This clonotype was recorded many times. The chain uses TRBV15 and TRBJ1-5, with D hard to call. V was clipped by 7 bases and J by 0 bases, with 13 bases between them. The CDR3 sequence is 15 residues long. Germline CDR1 and CDR2: LNHNV and YYDKDF (reference sequence). The CDR3 region is CATTPGVYSNQPQHF. CDR3 coding DNA: TGTGCCACCACCCCGGGCGTGTATAGCAATCAGCCCCAGCATTTT.